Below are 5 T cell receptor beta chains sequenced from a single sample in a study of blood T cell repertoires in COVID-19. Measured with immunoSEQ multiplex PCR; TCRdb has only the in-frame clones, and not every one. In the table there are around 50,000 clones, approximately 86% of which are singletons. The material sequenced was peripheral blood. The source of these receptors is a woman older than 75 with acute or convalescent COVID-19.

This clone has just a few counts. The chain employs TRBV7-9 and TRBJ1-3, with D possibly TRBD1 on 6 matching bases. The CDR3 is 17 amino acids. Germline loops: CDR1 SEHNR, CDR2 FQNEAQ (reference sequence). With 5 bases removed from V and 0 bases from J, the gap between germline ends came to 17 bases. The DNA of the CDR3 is TGTGCCAGCAGCCCTCCGGGCAGGGGTGCCTCTGGAAACACCATATATTTT. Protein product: CASSPPGRGASGNTIYF.

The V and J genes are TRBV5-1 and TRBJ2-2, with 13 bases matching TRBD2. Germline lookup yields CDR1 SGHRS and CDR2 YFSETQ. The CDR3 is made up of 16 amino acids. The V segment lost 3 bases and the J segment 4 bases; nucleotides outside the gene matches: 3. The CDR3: CASSYGTSGVTGELFF. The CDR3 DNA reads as TGCGCCAGCAGCTACGGGACTAGCGGGGTCACCGGGGAGCTGTTTTTT.

Here the CDR3 reads CASSLGPNSYEQYF. CDR3 DNA: TGTGCCAGCAGCTTAGGTCCTAATTCCTACGAGCAGTACTTC. The chain is built from TRBV7-8 and TRBJ2-7; no clear D gene. The CDR3 consists of 14 residues. From germline, CDR1 is SGHVS and CDR2 FQNEAQ. V lost 1 base and J 1 base, leaving 8 bases between the germline ends.

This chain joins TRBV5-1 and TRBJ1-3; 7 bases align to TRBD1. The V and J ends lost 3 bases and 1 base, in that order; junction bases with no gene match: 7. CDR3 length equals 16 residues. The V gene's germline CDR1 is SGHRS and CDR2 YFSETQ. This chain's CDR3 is CASSSMPTGSGNTIYF. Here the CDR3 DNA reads TGCGCCAGCAGCTCTATGCCGACAGGGTCTGGAAACACCATATATTTT.

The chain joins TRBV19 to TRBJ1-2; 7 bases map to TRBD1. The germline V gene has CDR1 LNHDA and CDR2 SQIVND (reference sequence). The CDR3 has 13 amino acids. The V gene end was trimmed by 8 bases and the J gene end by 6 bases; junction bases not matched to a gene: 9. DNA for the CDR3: TGTGCCAGTCGGCCGGGACAGTTGCATGGCTACACCTTC. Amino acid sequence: CASRPGQLHGYTF.